This paragraph covers one T cell receptor beta chain sequence. Antigen: not known. Method: immunoSEQ multiplex PCR; TCRdb's copy keeps in-frame clones and lacks some. The sample has 10,000 to 15,000 clones, around three fifths seen once. V gave up 4 bases and J gave up 5 bases, with 9 bases separating them. This CDR3 contains 12 residues. Germline V CDR1 and CDR2: SGDLS, YYNGEE. This sample was included in a study of tumor-infiltrating lymphocytes in localized non-small cell lung cancer. Study as a whole: Each patient gave resected tumor and non-adjacent uninvolved lung tissue. Overall study results and limits: IM1 and IM2 tumors showed no difference in T-cell fraction. Recurrence-free survival showed no association with tumor T-cell fraction.

The specimen was lung tumor tissue. J is TRBJ2-5 and V is TRBV9; tentatively, D is TRBD2 (5 bases). The source is a human donor with non-small cell lung cancer. The CDR3 loop reads CASSFSEETQYF. CDR3 DNA: TGTGCCAGCAGCTTTAGCGAGGAGACCCAGTACTTC.